The rows below give T cell receptor beta chains drawn from one sample of a study. One entry per CDR3 protein, called by TCRdb with MiXCR from the 5' RACE reads. The sample includes around 55,000 distinct CDR3 sequences, around 20% of them seen just once. Sequencing was carried out using tumor-infiltrating Tregs sorted from the breast tumor. The receptors here all came from a female donor with breast cancer. Both conserved end residues are part of each CDR3.

v_call,j_call,cdr3_aa
TRBV6-2/TRBV6-3,TRBJ1-5,CASSLRWGDQPQHF
TRBV29-1,TRBJ1-2,CSVEFEYGYTF
TRBV20-1,TRBJ2-5,CSAKGLASETQYF
TRBV7-2,TRBJ2-3,CASSLVPSGGPGDTQYF
TRBV6-1,TRBJ2-5,CASSDGRARAIQETQYF
TRBV6-2/TRBV6-3,TRBJ2-5,CASSYSGAPLTQYF
TRBV7-6,TRBJ1-1,CASSFGGSRNTEAFF
TRBV5-6,TRBJ2-5,CASSLALGMRVGQETQYF
TRBV20-1,TRBJ2-7,CSAGPLAGASYEQYF
TRBV6-1,TRBJ1-2,CASSESWGGGASGYTF
TRBV2,TRBJ2-5,CASSSETQYF
TRBV5-1,TRBJ2-3,CASSSSLAGGDTQYF
TRBV12-3/TRBV12-4,TRBJ1-1,CASSPPGHLYTEAFF
TRBV7-9,TRBJ2-2,CASSLWRVNTGELFF
TRBV2,TRBJ1-5,CASSTTGVQPQHF
TRBV11-2,TRBJ1-2,CASSQGTDPNYGYTF
TRBV5-1,TRBJ2-3,CASSSLDWASTDTQYF
TRBV15,TRBJ1-5,CATSREGGLRNQPQHF
TRBV4-3,TRBJ2-3,CASSPGVGQRRTDTQYF
TRBV7-2,TRBJ1-2,CASSTSQGGYTF
TRBV4-2,TRBJ2-5,CASSQGQGSQETQYF
TRBV7-6,TRBJ2-7,CASSLGDRSEQYF
TRBV29-1,TRBJ2-1,CSVVGSGRTSGRSYNEQFF
TRBV7-9,TRBJ1-2,CASSPQGWKNGYTF
TRBV12-3/TRBV12-4,TRBJ1-2,CASSLEAGYGYTF
TRBV7-8,TRBJ1-4,CASTTLNRGRRPGNEKLFF
TRBV5-1,TRBJ2-7,CASSRSGRGYEQYF
TRBV15,TRBJ2-3,CATSRGNTDTQYF
TRBV11-1,TRBJ2-1,CTSSLTDNEQFF
TRBV6-5,TRBJ1-6,CASSYGGGARNSPLHF
TRBV4-1,TRBJ1-2,CASSQAFANYGYIF
TRBV27,TRBJ2-3,CASSPGGAETDTQYF
TRBV29-1,TRBJ1-1,CSAEGQMNTEAFF
TRBV18,TRBJ1-1,CASSPAGHIMNTEAFF
TRBV4-2,TRBJ2-7,CASSQLAGGYEQYF
TRBV29-1,TRBJ2-5,CSVEYLGLETQYF
TRBV7-6,TRBJ1-3,CASAGFSGNTIYF
TRBV12-3/TRBV12-4,TRBJ1-2,CASSFDSNYSYTF
TRBV5-1,TRBJ2-2,CASSLKPGSNTGELFF
TRBV20-1,TRBJ1-4,CSAPRTGGISEKLFF
TRBV27,TRBJ1-2,CASSFDRHGYTF
TRBV11-2,TRBJ1-2,CASSRGGFYGYTF
TRBV6-5,TRBJ1-2,CASRKRQGGGYTF
TRBV11-2,TRBJ2-7,CASSLAGQGTFYEQYF
TRBV20-1,TRBJ1-1,CSARDSVIRRQNTEAFF